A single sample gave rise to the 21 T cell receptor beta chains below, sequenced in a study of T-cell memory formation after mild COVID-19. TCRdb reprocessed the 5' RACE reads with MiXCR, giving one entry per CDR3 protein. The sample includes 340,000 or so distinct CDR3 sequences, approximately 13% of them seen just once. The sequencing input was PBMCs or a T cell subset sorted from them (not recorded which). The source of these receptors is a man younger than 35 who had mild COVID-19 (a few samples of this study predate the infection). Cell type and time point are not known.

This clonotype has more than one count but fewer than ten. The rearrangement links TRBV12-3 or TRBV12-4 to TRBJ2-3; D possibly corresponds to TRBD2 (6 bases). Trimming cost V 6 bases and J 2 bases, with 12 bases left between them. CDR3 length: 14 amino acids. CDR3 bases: TGTGCCAGCAGCCCTCGGGGGTTCACAGATACGCAGTATTTT. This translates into CASSPRGFTDTQYF.

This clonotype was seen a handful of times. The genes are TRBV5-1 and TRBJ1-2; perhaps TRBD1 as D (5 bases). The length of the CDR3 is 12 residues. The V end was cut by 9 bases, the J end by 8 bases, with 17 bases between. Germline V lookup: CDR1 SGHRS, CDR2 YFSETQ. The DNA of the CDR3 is TGCGCCAATGAGAAGAGGGGAACAGGCTACACCTTC. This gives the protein CANEKRGTGYTF.

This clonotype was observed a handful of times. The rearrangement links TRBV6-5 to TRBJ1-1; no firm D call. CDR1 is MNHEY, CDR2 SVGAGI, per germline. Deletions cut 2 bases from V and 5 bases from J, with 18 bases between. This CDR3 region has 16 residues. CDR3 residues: CASSYQLLGEITEAFF. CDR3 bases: TGTGCCAGCAGTTACCAGCTCCTCGGAGAAATTACTGAAGCTTTCTTT.

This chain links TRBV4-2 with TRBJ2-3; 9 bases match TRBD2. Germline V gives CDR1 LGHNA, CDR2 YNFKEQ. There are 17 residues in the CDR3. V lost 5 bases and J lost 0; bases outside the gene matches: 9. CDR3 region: CASSLRALAGSTDTQYF. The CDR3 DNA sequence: TGTGCCAGCAGCTTAAGGGCACTAGCGGGTAGCACAGATACGCAGTATTTT.

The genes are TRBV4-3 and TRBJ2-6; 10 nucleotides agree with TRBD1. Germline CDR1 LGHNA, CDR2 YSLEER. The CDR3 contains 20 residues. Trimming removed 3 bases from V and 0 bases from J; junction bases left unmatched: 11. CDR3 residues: CASSQLAGTGAFSGANVLTF. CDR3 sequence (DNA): TGCGCCAGCAGCCAGCTAGCCGGGACAGGGGCTTTCTCTGGGGCCAACGTCCTGACTTTC.

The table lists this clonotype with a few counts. As DNA, the CDR3 is TGTGCCAGCAGTTTACTTCTCGACCAAACCAATTCACCCCTCCACTTT. This gives the protein CASSLLLDQTNSPLHF. The genes are TRBV12-3 or TRBV12-4 and TRBJ1-6; D remains ambiguous. The ends were cut back, 2 bases at V and 7 bases at J, with 15 bases in the middle. The CDR3 totals 16 residues.

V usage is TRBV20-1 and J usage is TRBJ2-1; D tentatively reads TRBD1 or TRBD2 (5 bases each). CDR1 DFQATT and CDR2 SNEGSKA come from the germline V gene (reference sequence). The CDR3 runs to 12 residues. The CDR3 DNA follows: TGCAGCCCCGGGGCGTATACCAATGAGCAGTTCTTC. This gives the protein CSPGAYTNEQFF.

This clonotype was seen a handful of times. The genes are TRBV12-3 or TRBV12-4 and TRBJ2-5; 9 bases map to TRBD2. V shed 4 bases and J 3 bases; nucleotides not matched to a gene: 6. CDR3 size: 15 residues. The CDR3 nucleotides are TGTGCCAGCAGTTCTCTAGCGGGGCGCAAAGAGACCCAGTACTTC. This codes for CASSSLAGRKETQYF.

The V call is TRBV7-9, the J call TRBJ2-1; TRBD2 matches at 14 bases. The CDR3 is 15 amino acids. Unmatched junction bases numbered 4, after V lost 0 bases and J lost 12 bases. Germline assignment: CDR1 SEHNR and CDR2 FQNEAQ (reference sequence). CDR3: CASSLALGTSGGQFF. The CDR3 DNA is TGTGCCAGCAGCTTAGCGCTCGGGACTAGCGGGGGGCAGTTCTTC.

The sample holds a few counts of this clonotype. The CDR3 sequence is CASRREGASETQYF. The CDR3 region has the DNA TGCGCCAGCAGGAGGGAGGGGGCGTCGGAGACCCAGTACTTC. V and J are TRBV5-1 and TRBJ2-5; D is tentatively TRBD1 or TRBD2 (7 bases each). V was clipped by 5 bases and J by 5 bases, with 16 bases between them. The CDR3 runs 14 residues. Germline V lookup: CDR1 SGHRS, CDR2 YFSETQ.

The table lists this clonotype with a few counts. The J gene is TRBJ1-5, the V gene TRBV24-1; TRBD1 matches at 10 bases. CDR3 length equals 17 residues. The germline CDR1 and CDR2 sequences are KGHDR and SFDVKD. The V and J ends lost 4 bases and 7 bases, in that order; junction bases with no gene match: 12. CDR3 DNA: TGTGCCACCAGTGACCCTCGGACAGGGGGTTCGTCGCAGCCCCAGCATTTT. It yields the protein CATSDPRTGGSSQPQHF.

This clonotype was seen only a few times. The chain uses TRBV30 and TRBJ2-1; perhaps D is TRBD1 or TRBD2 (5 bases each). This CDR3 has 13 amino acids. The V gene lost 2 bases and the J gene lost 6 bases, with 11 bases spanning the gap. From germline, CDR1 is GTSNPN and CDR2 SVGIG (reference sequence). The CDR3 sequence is CAWSRGISNEQFF. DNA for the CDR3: TGTGCCTGGAGTCGGGGCATCTCCAATGAGCAGTTCTTC.

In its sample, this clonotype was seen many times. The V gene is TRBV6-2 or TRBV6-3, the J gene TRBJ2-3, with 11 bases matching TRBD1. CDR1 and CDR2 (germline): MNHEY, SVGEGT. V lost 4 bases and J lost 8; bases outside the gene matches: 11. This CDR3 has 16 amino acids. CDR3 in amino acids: CASSSRDRGLDRTQYF. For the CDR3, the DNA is TGTGCCAGCAGTTCTCGGGACAGGGGGTTGGACCGTACGCAGTATTTT.

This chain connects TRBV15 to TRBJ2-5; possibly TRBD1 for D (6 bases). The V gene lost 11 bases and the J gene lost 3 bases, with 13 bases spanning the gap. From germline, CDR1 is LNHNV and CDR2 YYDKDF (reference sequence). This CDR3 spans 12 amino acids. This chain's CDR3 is CAAQGREETQYF. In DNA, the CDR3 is TGTGCCGCCCAGGGGCGGGAAGAGACCCAGTACTTC.

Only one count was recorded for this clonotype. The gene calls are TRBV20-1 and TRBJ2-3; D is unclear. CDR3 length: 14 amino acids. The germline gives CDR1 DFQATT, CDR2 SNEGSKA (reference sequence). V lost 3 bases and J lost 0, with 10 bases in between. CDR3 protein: CSARAFPSTDTQYF. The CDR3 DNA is TGCAGTGCTAGGGCATTCCCTAGCACAGATACGCAGTATTTT.

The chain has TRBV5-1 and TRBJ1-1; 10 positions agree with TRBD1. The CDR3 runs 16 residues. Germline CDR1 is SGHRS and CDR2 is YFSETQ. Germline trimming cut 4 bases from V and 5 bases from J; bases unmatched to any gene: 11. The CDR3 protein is CASSADRGIGSTEAFF. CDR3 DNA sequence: TGCGCCAGCAGCGCGGACAGGGGGATAGGATCGACTGAAGCTTTCTTT.

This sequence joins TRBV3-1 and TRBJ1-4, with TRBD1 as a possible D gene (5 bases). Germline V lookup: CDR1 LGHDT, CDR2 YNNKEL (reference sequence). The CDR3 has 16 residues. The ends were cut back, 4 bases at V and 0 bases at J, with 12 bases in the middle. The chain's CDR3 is CASSRSETATNEKLFF. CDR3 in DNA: TGTGCCAGCAGCCGATCCGAGACAGCAACTAATGAAAAACTGTTTTTT.

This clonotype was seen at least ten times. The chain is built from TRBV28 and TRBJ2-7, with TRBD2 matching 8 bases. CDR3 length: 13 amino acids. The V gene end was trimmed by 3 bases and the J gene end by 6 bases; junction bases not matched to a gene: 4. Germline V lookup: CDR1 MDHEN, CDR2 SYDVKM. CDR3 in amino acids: CASSFGTSSEQYV. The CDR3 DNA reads TGTGCCAGCAGTTTCGGGACTAGTTCCGAGCAGTACGTC.

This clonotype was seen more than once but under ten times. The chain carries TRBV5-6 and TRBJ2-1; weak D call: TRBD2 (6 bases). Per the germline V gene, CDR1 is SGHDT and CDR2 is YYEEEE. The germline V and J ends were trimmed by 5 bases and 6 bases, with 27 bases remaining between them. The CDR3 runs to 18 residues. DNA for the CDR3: TGTGCCAGCAGTTTTACCCTCGGGGGTGGGTTGAGGAGCAATGAGCAGTTCTTC. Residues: CASSFTLGGGLRSNEQFF.

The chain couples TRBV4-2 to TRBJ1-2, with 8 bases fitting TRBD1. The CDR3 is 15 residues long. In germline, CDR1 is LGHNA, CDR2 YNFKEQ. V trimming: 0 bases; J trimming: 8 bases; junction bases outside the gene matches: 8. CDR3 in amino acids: CASSQEEGQGNGYTF. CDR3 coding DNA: TGTGCCAGCAGCCAAGAGGAAGGACAGGGCAACGGCTACACCTTC.

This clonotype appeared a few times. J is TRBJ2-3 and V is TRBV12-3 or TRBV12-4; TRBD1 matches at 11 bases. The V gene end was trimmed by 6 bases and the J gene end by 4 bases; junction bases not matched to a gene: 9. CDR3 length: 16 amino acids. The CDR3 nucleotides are TGTGCCAGCAGAGAGACCGGGACAGGGGGACCAGATACGCAGTATTTT. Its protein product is CASRETGTGGPDTQYF.